This T cell receptor (beta chain) is from a study of T cells in Graves' hyperthyroidism and ophthalmopathy. Study-wide context: At the time of initial diagnosis and before any treatment, peripheral blood was collected.

Study results and limitations: Through a model of 13 V-J features, ophthalmopathy was separated from stable hyperthyroidism.

The CDR3 has 13 amino acids. Between the trimmed V and J ends, which lost 8 bases and 1 base, there was a span of 11 bases. CDR1 is SQVTM and CDR2 is ANQGSEA in the germline V gene. RNA transcripts gave rise to amplified TCR beta CDR3 regions. The TCR CDR3 first-round RT-PCR relied on the HTBI primer set. TCRdb re-called the multiplex PCR reads through MiXCR, storing one row per CDR3 protein. The sample contains roughly 100,000 distinct CDR3 sequences, 51% of which appear only once. This clonotype occurred once. The target antigen is unknown. The V and J genes are TRBV29-1 and TRBJ2-2; a weak D match, TRBD1 (5 bases). The TCR comes from a woman between 35 and 50 years old with Graves' hyperthyroidism. The source material was blood. The CDR3 bases are TGCAGCTCAACGACAGTGAACACCGGGGAGCTGTTTTTT. Its translation: CSSTTVNTGELFF.